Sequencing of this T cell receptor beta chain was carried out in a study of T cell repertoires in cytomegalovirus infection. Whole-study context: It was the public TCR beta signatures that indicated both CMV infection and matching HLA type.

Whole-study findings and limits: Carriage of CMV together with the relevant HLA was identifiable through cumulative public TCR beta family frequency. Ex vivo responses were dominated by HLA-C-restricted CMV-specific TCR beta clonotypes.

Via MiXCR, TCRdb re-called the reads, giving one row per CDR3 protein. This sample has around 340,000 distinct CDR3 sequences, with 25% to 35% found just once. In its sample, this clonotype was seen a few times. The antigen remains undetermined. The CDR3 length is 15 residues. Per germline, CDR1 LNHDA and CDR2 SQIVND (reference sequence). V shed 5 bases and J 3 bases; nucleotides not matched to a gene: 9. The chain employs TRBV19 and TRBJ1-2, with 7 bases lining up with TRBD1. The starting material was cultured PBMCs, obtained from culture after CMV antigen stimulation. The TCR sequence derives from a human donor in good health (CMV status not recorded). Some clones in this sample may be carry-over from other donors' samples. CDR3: CASSEGAYAHYGYTF. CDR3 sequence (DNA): TGTGCCAGTAGTGAGGGGGCGTACGCCCACTATGGCTACACCTTC.